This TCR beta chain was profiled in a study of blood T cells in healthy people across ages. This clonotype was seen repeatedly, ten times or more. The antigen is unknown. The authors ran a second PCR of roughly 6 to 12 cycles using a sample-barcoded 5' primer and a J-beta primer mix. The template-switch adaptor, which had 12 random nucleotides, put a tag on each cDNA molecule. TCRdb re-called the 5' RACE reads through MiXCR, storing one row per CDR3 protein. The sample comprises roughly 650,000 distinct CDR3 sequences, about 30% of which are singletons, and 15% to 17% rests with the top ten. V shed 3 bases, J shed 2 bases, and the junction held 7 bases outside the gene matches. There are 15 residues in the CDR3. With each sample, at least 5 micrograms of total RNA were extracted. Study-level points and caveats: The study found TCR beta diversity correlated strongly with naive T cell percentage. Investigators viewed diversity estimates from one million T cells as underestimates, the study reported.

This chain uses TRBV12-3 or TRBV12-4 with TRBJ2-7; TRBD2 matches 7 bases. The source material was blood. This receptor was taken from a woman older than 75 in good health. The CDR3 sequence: CASSFGGFLTYEQYF. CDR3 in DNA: TGTGCCAGCAGTTTCGGGGGGTTCCTTACCTACGAGCAGTACTTC.